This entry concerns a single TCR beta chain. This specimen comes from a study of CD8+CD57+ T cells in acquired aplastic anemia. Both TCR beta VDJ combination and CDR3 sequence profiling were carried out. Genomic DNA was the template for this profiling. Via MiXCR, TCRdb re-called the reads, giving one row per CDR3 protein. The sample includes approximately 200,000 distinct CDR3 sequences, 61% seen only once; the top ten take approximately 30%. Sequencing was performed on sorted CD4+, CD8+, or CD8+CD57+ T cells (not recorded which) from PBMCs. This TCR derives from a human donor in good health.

CDR3 region: CASSIRRDSYEQYF. As DNA, the CDR3 is TGTGCCAGTAGTATTCGCAGGGATTCCTACGAGCAGTACTTC. The rearrangement joins TRBV19 to TRBJ2-7; D is possibly TRBD1 (5 bases). CDR3 length equals 14 residues. Germline CDR1 is LNHDA and CDR2 is SQIVND (reference sequence). V gave up 3 bases and J gave up 1 base, with 10 bases separating them. The full variable domain, in which reference TRBV19 and TRBJ2-7 provide the parts outside the CDR3, is DGGITQSPKYLFRKEGQNVTLSCEQNLNHDAMYWYRQDPGQGLRLIYYSQIVNDFQKGDIAEGYSVSREKKESFPLTVTSAQKNPTAFYLCASSIRRDSYEQYFGPGTRLTVT.